This TCR beta chain was retrieved from a study of blood T cell repertoires in COVID-19. Study overall: Collection of acute and convalescent COVID-19 samples took place in the United States, Italy and Spain. Nucleic acid was either cDNA or gDNA, and it came from T cells, B-cell-depleted T cells, or PBMCs.

Per the original methods: By means of reference gene primer amplification, nucleated cell counts were estimated. Assay: immunoSEQ multiplex PCR; the TCRdb copy retains only in-frame clones and omits some. The V and J calls and clone size were taken over from that table, and D and trimming were inferred from the DNA. The table has approximately 200,000 clones, less than 90% seen once. CDR3 length: 13 amino acids. Per the germline V gene, CDR1 is MNHEY and CDR2 is SMNVEV (reference sequence). V lost 1 base to trimming and J lost 5 bases, with 5 bases between them. Sequenced sample: peripheral blood. This chain uses TRBV27 with TRBJ1-4; no reliable D call. The receptor comes from a woman between 45 and 60 years old with acute or convalescent COVID-19. The CDR3 region is CASSLFQNEKLFF. The CDR3 DNA reads as TGTGCCAGCAGTTTATTTCAGAATGAAAAACTGTTTTTT.